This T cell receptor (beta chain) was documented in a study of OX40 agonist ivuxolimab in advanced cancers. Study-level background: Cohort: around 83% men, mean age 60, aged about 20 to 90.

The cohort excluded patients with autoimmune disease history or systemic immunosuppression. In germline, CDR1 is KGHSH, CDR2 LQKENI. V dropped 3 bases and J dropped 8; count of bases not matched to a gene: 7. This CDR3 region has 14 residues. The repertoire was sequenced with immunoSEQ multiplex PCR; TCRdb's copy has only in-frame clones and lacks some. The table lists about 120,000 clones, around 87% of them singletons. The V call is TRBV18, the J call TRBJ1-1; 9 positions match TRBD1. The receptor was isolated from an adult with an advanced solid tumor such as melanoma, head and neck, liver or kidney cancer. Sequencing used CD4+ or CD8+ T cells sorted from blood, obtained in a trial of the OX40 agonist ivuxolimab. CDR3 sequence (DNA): TGTGCCAGCTCACCCCGGGACAGGGACCCCGAAGCTTTCTTT. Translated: CASSPRDRDPEAFF.